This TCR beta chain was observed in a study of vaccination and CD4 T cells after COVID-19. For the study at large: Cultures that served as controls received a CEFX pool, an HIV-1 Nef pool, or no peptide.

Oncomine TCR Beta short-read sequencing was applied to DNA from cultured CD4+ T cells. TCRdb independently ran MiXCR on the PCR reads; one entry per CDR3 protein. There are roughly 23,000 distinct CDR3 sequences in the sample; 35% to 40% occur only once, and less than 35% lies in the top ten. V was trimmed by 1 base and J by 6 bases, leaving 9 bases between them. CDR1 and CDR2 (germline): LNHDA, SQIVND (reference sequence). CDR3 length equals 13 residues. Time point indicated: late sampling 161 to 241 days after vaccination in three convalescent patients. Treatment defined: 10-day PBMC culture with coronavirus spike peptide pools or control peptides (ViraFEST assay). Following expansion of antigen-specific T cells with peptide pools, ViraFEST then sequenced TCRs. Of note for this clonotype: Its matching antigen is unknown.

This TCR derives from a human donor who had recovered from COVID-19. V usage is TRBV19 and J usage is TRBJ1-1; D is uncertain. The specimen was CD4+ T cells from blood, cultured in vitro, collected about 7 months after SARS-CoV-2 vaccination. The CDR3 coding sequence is TGTGCCAGTAGTATAGTCGGGTTATCTGAAGCTTTCTTT. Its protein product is CASSIVGLSEAFF.